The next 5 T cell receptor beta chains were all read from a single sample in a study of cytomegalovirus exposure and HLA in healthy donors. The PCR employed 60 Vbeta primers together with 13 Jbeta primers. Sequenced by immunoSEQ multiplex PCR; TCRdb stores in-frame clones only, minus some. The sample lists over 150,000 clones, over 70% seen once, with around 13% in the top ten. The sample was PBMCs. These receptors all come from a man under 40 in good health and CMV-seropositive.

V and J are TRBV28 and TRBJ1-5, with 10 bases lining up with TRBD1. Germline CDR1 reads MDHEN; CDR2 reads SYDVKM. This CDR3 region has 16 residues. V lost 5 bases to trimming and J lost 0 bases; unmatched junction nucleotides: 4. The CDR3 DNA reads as TGTGCCAGCAGTGACAGGGGGCTGAGTAGCAATCAGCCCCAGCATTTT. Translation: CASSDRGLSSNQPQHF.

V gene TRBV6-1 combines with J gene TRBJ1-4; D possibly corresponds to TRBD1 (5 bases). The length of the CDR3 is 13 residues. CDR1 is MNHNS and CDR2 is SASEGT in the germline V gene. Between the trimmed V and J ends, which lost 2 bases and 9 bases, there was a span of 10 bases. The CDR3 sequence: CASSEIQGQKLFF. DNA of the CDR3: TGTGCCAGCAGTGAAATTCAGGGTCAAAAACTGTTTTTT.

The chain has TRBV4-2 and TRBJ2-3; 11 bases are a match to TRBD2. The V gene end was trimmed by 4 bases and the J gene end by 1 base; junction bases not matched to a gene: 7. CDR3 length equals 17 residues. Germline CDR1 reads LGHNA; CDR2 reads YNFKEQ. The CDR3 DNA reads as TGTGCCAGCAGCCCTAATAGCGGGAGGGCCGGCACAGATACGCAGTATTTT. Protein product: CASSPNSGRAGTDTQYF.

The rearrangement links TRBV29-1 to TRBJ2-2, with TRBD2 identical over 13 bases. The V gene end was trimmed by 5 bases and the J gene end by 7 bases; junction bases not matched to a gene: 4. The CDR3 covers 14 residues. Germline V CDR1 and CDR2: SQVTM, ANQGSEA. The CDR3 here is CSVRTSGSDGELFF. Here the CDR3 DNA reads TGCAGCGTTAGGACTAGCGGGAGTGACGGGGAGCTGTTTTTT.

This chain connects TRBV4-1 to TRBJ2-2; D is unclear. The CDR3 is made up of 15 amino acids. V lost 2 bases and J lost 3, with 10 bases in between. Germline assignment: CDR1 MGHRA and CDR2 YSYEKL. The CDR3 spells CASSQLGSDTGELFF. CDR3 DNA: TGCGCCAGCAGCCAACTCGGTTCCGACACCGGGGAGCTGTTTTTT.